This T cell receptor (beta chain) emerged from a study of T-cell memory formation after mild COVID-19. Libraries for TCRalpha and TCRbeta carried sample barcodes and unique molecular identifiers via 5'RACE. Each CDR3 protein is one row after TCRdb ran MiXCR on the 5' RACE reads. The profile shows about 340,000 distinct CDR3 sequences, around a fifth of them singletons. In germline, CDR1 is LNHDA, CDR2 SQIVND (reference sequence). The V and J ends lost 4 bases and 7 bases, in that order; junction bases with no gene match: 6. The CDR3 is made up of 13 amino acids. This chain connects TRBV19 to TRBJ2-7; TRBD1 matches 8 bases. Sequencing used PBMCs or a T cell subset sorted from them (not recorded which). The clonotype was recovered from a man in his late teens or twenties who had mild COVID-19 (a few samples of this study predate the infection). Cell type and time point are not known. Here the CDR3 reads CASSTDRVREQYF. CDR3 DNA: TGTGCCAGTAGTACGGACAGGGTGAGGGAGCAGTACTTC.